This TCR beta chain was profiled in a study of shared clonotypes between healthy human individuals. As processed by the authors: Filtering was not the same, since immunoSEQ gave junction-only sequences without quality scores. Some clones are missing from TCRdb's copy, which holds only in-frame ones; the method was immunoSEQ multiplex PCR. That table supplies the V and J calls and clone size; D and trimming were determined from the DNA. The table has 230,000 or so clones, about 69% seen once. Germline V lookup: CDR1 GTSNPN, CDR2 SVGIG (reference sequence). This CDR3 has 16 residues. Trimming took 2 bases from V and 0 from J; bases not matched to a gene: 7. Naive CD4+ cells were CD45RA-selected; the remaining cells were memory.

The sample was memory CD4+ T cells sorted from blood. Regarding subset: CD45RA-negative fraction. The receptor was isolated from a man aged 25-45 years in good health. The chain combines TRBV30 with TRBJ1-5; 7 nucleotides match TRBD1. DNA for the CDR3: TGTGCCTGGAGTACCCGGACAGGAACTAGCAATCAGCCCCAGCATTTT. It is translated as CAWSTRTGTSNQPQHF.